The present T cell receptor (beta chain) was sequenced within a study of tumor-infiltrating lymphocytes in primary liver carcinoma (dated by TCRdb to 2015 to 2018). Concerning the study at large: Of the five patients (three men and two women, aged 30 to 69 years), four had hepatocellular carcinoma and one had combined HCC and intrahepatic cholangiocarcinoma. The tumors of the five patients were staged as T1-T3 N0M0, with maximum diameters ranging from roughly 4.2 to 10 cm. Samples yielded roughly 3.5 to 7.13 million productive TCRbeta reads; read depth did not differ significantly between tissue types. Across five regions of each liver tumor, along with adjacent normal tissue and blood, the study brought together TCRbeta repertoire sequencing, expression microarrays and whole-exome sequencing. A total of about 35 specimens from 5 patients went through TCRbeta repertoire sequencing, namely 25 tumor regions, 5 adjacent noncancerous liver tissues and 5 peripheral blood samples. To link TCRbeta repertoire diversity to the local molecular phenotype, the approximately 26 tumor region samples were profiled with Agilent mRNA microarrays. Reproducibility between technical replicate repertoires was high, with correlation coefficients above 0.98 and mean shared-clone rates roughly 0.87. The research as a whole found: Only about 8-24% of top clones were present in all five regions of a tumor, suggesting spatial heterogeneity of tumor-infiltrating T cells. Consistent with antigen-driven expansion, pairs of tumor regions showed higher repertoire overlap (mean approximately 35%) than either tumor-adjacent pairs (about 17%) or tumor-blood pairs (roughly 14%). With just a handful of patients in the study, the authors point out that the findings should be validated in a larger study. Because only the TCR beta chain was sequenced and unpaired alpha chains were not captured, true repertoire diversity is likely underestimated. A significantly larger repertoire fraction was made up by the top 250 clones in tumors than in blood (p = 0.039). Because the samples were bulk and unsorted, CD4+ and CD8+ T cell repertoires could not be compared.

Clipping removes 4 bases from V and 4 bases from J, with 5 as the unmatched junction base count. Via the germline V gene (reference sequence), CDR1 is SEHNR and CDR2 FQNEAQ. The CDR3 numbers 15 residues from cysteine through phenylalanine. Only CDR3 DNA remains: 45 bases, in frame from the first base. Total RNA and DNA were co-extracted without cell sorting from approximately 20-30 mg of bulk tissue using the AllPrep DNA/RNA mini kit. Surgical resection was performed in China between late 2015 and 2016 on about five patients with histopathologically diagnosed primary liver carcinoma. At the time of sampling, the patients had chronic HBV infection and had not received any treatment. Five spatially separated regions were sampled from each tumor: the superior, inferior, left-lateral and right-lateral poles, plus the tumor centre. Histological examination found more than 80% viable tumor cells in every tumor sample. Fresh tumor and adjacent tissue pieces were bisected; one half was stored in RNAlater at -80°C, the other sent for histology.

A constant-region primer and ProtoScript II reverse transcriptase were used to reverse-transcribe TCRbeta-specific cDNA from roughly 500 ng total RNA. The TCRbeta libraries were prepared through three rounds of nested multiplex PCR following a slightly modified ARM-PCR procedure. Multiplex TRBV1-TRBV30 forward primers and a Cbeta reverse primer were used in the first two PCR rounds, each of which was run for 10 to 11 cycles. A final 25-cycle PCR with Deep VentR polymerase added sample barcodes and Illumina adapters. Before sequencing, amplicons of 200-500 bp were gel-purified using a QIAquick gel extraction kit. An Illumina HiSeq 2500 was used to sequence the TCRbeta amplicons with 250-bp paired-end reads. The original pipeline was this. Quality trimming of reads was performed with Trimmomatic v0.33, and paired reads were merged with FLASH v1.2.11 so that full CDR3 sequences could be recovered. V, D and J germline segments were assigned to the rearranged TCRbeta sequences using MiGEC v1.2.1b. Clonotype statistics and Shannon-Wiener diversity indices were computed with VDJtools v1.0.0. Except for diversity analysis, only the 250 most abundant clonotypes of each sample were used in subsequent analyses to reduce sampling bias. TCRdb reworked the public reads: Q25 trimming with fastp, MiXCR clone assembly, productive beta chains retained. Each record represents a unique CDR3 protein, reported with the most common genes and DNA among its rows. TCRdb assigned the V and J calls; the authors' analysis was not used. This sample gives some 43,000 distinct CDR3 sequences in total; 70% to 85% of them show up just once. Of the sample, 25% to 35% is held by the ten largest clones.

Concerning this clonotype itself: Its antigen is currently not known. No base quality values were provided; no much bigger clone lies one nucleotide off.

This sequence was found in a man aged 35 to 55 with primary liver carcinoma and hepatitis B virus infection. The chain employs TRBV7-9 and TRBJ2-1; the junction holds 9 bases that match TRBD1. Sequenced input: liver tumor tissue from sampling region 5. The cell subset or site label on this specimen signifies: tumor region T5, tumor centre. CDR3 sequence: CASSWRDRDYNEQFF. Read as DNA, the sequence is TGTGCCAGCAGCTGGCGGGACAGGGATTACAATGAGCAGTTCTTC. With the portions outside the CDR3 filled from the reference TRBV7-9 and TRBJ2-1 genes, the complete variable region becomes DTGVSQNPRHKITKRGQNVTFRCDPISEHNRLYWYRQTLGQGPEFLTYFQNEAQLEKSRLLSDRFSAERPKGSFSTLEIQRTEQGDSAMYLCASSWRDRDYNEQFFGPGTRLTVL.